The 11 T cell receptor beta chains below all came from one sample that was sequenced in a study of T cell responses to AZD1222 COVID-19 vaccine. Some clones are missing from TCRdb's copy, which holds only in-frame ones; the method was immunoSEQ multiplex PCR. The data hold approximately 150,000 clones, with around 87% observed a single time. The sequenced sample was peripheral blood, obtained 28 days after the second AZD1222 dose. These receptors all come from an adult who received the AZD1222 COVID-19 vaccine.

This chain links TRBV25-1 with TRBJ1-1, with D possibly matching TRBD1 (5 bases). The V gene lost 6 bases and the J gene lost 4 bases, with 21 bases spanning the gap. This CDR3 has 16 residues. Germline V CDR1 and CDR2: MGHDK, SYGVNS. CDR3 sequence reads: CASSWTGRVGSTEAFF. As DNA, the CDR3 is TGTGCCAGCAGCTGGACGGGACGGGTGGGGAGCACTGAAGCTTTCTTT.

V gene TRBV4-2 combines with J gene TRBJ1-1, with D possibly matching TRBD1 (6 bases). The germline V and J ends were trimmed by 1 base and 11 bases, with 20 bases remaining between them. The CDR3 extends over 15 amino acids. Germline assignment: CDR1 LGHNA and CDR2 YNFKEQ. The chain's CDR3 is CASSQAVTGRVGAFF. The CDR3 region has the DNA TGTGCCAGCAGCCAAGCGGTCACAGGGAGGGTTGGGGCTTTCTTT.

The rearrangement links TRBV11-2 to TRBJ2-7, with 8 bases matching TRBD2. Looked up from germline, CDR1 is SGHAT and CDR2 is FQNNGV. The CDR3 has 16 amino acids. Trimming at V came to 4 bases and at J to 1 base, leaving 9 bases not matched to a gene. The CDR3 DNA follows: TGTGCCAGCAGCTCGGGGGGGCGGTTCGAATCCTACGAGCAGTACTTC. Protein product: CASSSGGRFESYEQYF.

This chain links TRBV6-5 with TRBJ1-1; D uncertain. Germline V gives CDR1 MNHEY, CDR2 SVGAGI. This CDR3 is 15 amino acids long. V lost 6 bases and J 0 bases, leaving 14 bases between the germline ends. The CDR3 DNA follows: TGTGCCAGCAGGAGGGAGAGGCTCATGAACACTGAAGCTTTCTTT. Its translation is CASRRERLMNTEAFF.

The chain carries TRBV13 and TRBJ2-6; D is possibly TRBD1 or TRBD2 (5 bases each). Germline-derived CDR1 and CDR2 are PRHDT and FYEKMQ (reference sequence). V was cut by 7 bases and J by 4 bases, with 11 bases left in between. CDR3 size: 14 residues. The CDR3 reads CASTEGKGANVLTF. CDR3 nucleotide sequence: TGTGCCAGCACCGAGGGGAAAGGGGCCAACGTCCTGACTTTC. The full variable domain, with the rest looked up from reference TRBV13 and TRBJ2-6, is AAGVIQSPRHLIKEKRETATLKCYPIPRHDTVYWYQQGPGQDPQFLISFYEKMQSDKGSIPDRFSAQQFSDYHSELNMSSLELGDSALYFCASTEGKGANVLTFGAGSRLTVL.

This clone has just a few counts. V and J are TRBV2 and TRBJ1-5; D is undetermined. Germline V lookup: CDR1 SNHLY, CDR2 FYNNEI. The CDR3 runs 13 residues. V lost 5 bases and J lost 5, with 10 bases in between. The CDR3 sequence is CASSSLEDQPQHF. DNA for the CDR3: TGTGCCAGCAGTTCCCTGGAGGATCAGCCCCAGCATTTT.

The CDR3 nucleotides are TGTGCCAGCAGTCGCCCCGGGACACCGACCGGGGCTTTCTTT. Translation: CASSRPGTPTGAFF. V usage is TRBV27 and J usage is TRBJ1-1; D is possibly TRBD1 (6 bases). V shed 5 bases and J shed 11 bases, with 21 bases lying between them. In germline, CDR1 is MNHEY, CDR2 SMNVEV (reference sequence). The CDR3 is made up of 14 amino acids.

This clone has just a few counts. The chain carries TRBV16 and TRBJ2-3; tentatively, D is TRBD1 (5 bases). V was shortened by 5 bases and J by 0 bases, with 12 bases between the two germline ends. The CDR3 runs to 15 residues. Germline V gene sequence: CDR1 KGHSY, CDR2 FQNENV. The chain's CDR3 is CASSSRVRSTDTQYF. The CDR3 DNA reads as TGTGCCAGCAGCTCCAGGGTCCGTAGCACAGATACGCAGTATTTT.

The V call is TRBV7-9, the J call TRBJ2-6, with TRBD1 matching over 12 bases. The germline CDR1 and CDR2 sequences are SEHNR and FQNEAQ (reference sequence). The CDR3 is 19 amino acids. Unmatched junction bases numbered 11, after V lost 6 bases and J lost 2 bases. The CDR3 region is CASSPGTGGYLAGANVLTF. CDR3 in DNA: TGTGCCAGCAGTCCTGGGACAGGGGGCTATTTGGCTGGGGCCAACGTCCTGACTTTC.

This clone was seen more than once but under ten times. The rearrangement joins TRBV6-5 to TRBJ2-1, with 13 nucleotides matching TRBD2. V trimming: 6 bases; J trimming: 8 bases; junction bases outside the gene matches: 7. This CDR3 contains 15 residues. The V gene's germline CDR1 is MNHEY and CDR2 SVGAGI. This CDR3 reads CASRGGLAGKDEQFF. The CDR3, as DNA: TGTGCCAGCAGGGGGGGACTAGCGGGGAAAGATGAGCAGTTCTTC.

The chain uses TRBV5-1 and TRBJ1-1; the match to TRBD1 covers 9 bases. The CDR3 consists of 15 residues. CDR1 is SGHRS, CDR2 YFSETQ, per germline. Trimming took 4 bases from V and 10 from J; bases not matched to a gene: 14. The CDR3 spells CASSPGQGKVEVAFF. The CDR3 coding sequence is TGCGCCAGCAGCCCCGGACAGGGGAAAGTTGAGGTAGCTTTCTTT. Drawing the rest from reference TRBV5-1 and TRBJ1-1, the complete variable domain is KAGVTQTPRYLIKTRGQQVTLSCSPISGHRSVSWYQQTPGQGLQFLFEYFSETQRNKGNFPGRFSGRQFSNSRSEMNVSTLELGDSALYLCASSPGQGKVEVAFFGQGTRLTVV.